The 26 T cell receptor beta chains below come from one sample, sequenced in a study of cytomegalovirus exposure and HLA in healthy donors. Amplification used 60 Vbeta primers and 13 Jbeta primers. Sequenced by immunoSEQ multiplex PCR; TCRdb stores in-frame clones only, minus some. The sample holds about 98,000 clones, roughly 77% seen once. The sequenced sample consisted of PBMCs. The receptors were gathered from a man aged 35-49 years in good health and CMV-seronegative.

This chain links TRBV19 with TRBJ1-1; D gene uncertain. The ends were cut back, 4 bases at V and 1 base at J, with 10 bases in the middle. The length of the CDR3 is 14 residues. The V gene's germline CDR1 is LNHDA and CDR2 SQIVND (reference sequence). The CDR3 sequence: CASSKVPGNTEAFF. Here the CDR3 DNA reads TGTGCCAGTAGTAAAGTCCCAGGGAACACTGAAGCTTTCTTT. Filled out from reference TRBV19 and TRBJ1-1, the complete variable domain reads DGGITQSPKYLFRKEGQNVTLSCEQNLNHDAMYWYRQDPGQGLRLIYYSQIVNDFQKGDIAEGYSVSREKKESFPLTVTSAQKNPTAFYLCASSKVPGNTEAFFGQGTRLTVV.

This rearrangement joins TRBV28 to TRBJ1-6; D might be TRBD1 (6 bases). CDR3 length equals 16 residues. CDR1 is MDHEN, CDR2 SYDVKM, per germline. The V and J ends lost 6 bases and 10 bases respectively, with 22 bases between them. CDR3 coding DNA: TGTGCCAGCAGATCGAAAACACAGGGCTGGTTATCACCCCTCCACTTT. Translating gives CASRSKTQGWLSPLHF.

V is TRBV10-3 and J is TRBJ2-7; 11 nucleotides align to TRBD1. CDR3 length: 15 amino acids. Losses at the gene ends were 4 bases for V and 6 bases for J; bases not matched to a gene: 8. Germline lookup yields CDR1 ENHRY and CDR2 SYGVKD. This chain's CDR3 is CAISGAGTGGSEQYF. The CDR3 region has the DNA TGTGCCATCAGTGGGGCCGGGACAGGGGGGTCCGAGCAGTACTTC.

The chain combines TRBV7-2 with TRBJ2-7; TRBD1 is a possible D gene (7 bases). CDR3 size: 15 residues. V lost 1 base and J 2 bases, leaving 12 bases between the germline ends. CDR1 and CDR2 (germline): SGHTA, FQGNSA. CDR3 nucleotides: TGTGCCAGCAGCTTAGTTCGGGGGACAGCCTACGAGCAGTACTTC. Its protein is CASSLVRGTAYEQYF.

The chain is built from TRBV12-5 and TRBJ1-1; 10 bases match TRBD1. The CDR3 sequence is 15 residues long. Germline V gene sequence: CDR1 LGHNT, CDR2 FRNRAP. Trimming cost V 5 bases and J 6 bases; bases outside gene matches: 9. The CDR3 sequence is CASGMTGGFLAEAFF. The CDR3 DNA follows: TGTGCTAGTGGTATGACAGGGGGCTTCTTGGCTGAAGCTTTCTTT.

This chain uses TRBV2 with TRBJ1-4; maybe TRBD1 (5 bases). The CDR3 is 13 amino acids. Germline assignment: CDR1 SNHLY and CDR2 FYNNEI. The germline V and J ends were trimmed by 6 bases and 14 bases, with 19 bases remaining between them. CDR3 region: CASSQGENSVLFF. CDR3 DNA sequence: TGTGCCAGCAGCCAGGGCGAAAACAGCGTCCTGTTTTTT.

This chain links TRBV5-1 with TRBJ2-7; TRBD1 matches 7 bases. V shed 2 bases and J 7 bases; nucleotides not matched to a gene: 12. Germline CDR1 is SGHRS and CDR2 is YFSETQ. The length of the CDR3 is 15 residues. The CDR3: CASSLNDRASGEQYF. CDR3 DNA sequence: TGCGCCAGCAGCTTAAATGACAGGGCGTCTGGAGAGCAGTACTTC.

The gene calls are TRBV18 and TRBJ2-3; 11 nucleotides match TRBD2. V shed 6 bases and J 3 bases; nucleotides not matched to a gene: 11. CDR1 KGHSH and CDR2 LQKENI come from the germline V gene. This CDR3 contains 17 residues. CDR3 loop: CASSRRGLAGSTDTQYF. DNA of the CDR3: TGTGCCAGCTCCCGCCGAGGACTAGCGGGCTCGACAGATACGCAGTATTTT. The full variable domain, its missing parts supplied by reference TRBV18 and TRBJ2-3, is NAGVMQNPRHLVRRRGQEARLRCSPMKGHSHVYWYRQLPEEGLKFMVYLQKENIIDESGMPKERFSAEFPKEGPSILRIQQVVRGDSAAYFCASSRRGLAGSTDTQYFGPGTRLTVL.

The chain uses TRBV6-1 and TRBJ1-5, with a weak D call TRBD1 (5 bases). Trimming left V 4 bases short and J 3 bases short, with 13 bases between. Germline V CDR1 and CDR2: MNHNS, SASEGT. The CDR3 covers 15 residues. The CDR3: CASSVLGHTNQPQHF. Here the CDR3 DNA reads TGTGCCAGCAGTGTCTTGGGGCACACCAATCAGCCCCAGCATTTT.

CDR3: CASKRLGEGKYPEAFF. In DNA, the CDR3 is TGTGCCAGCAAGAGGCTGGGAGAGGGAAAATATCCTGAAGCTTTCTTT. The chain uses TRBV7-6 and TRBJ1-1; D gene ambiguous. V was cut by 7 bases and J by 6 bases, with 24 bases left in between. The CDR3 runs to 16 residues. Germline-derived CDR1 and CDR2 are SGHVS and FNYEAQ.

The chain uses TRBV7-2 and TRBJ2-5; D uncertain. The end of the DNA is better explained by TRBJ2-7, so the J call may be wrong. The CDR3 spans 15 residues. The V gene's germline CDR1 is SGHTA and CDR2 FQGNSA. The CDR3 DNA reads as TGTGCCAGCAGCTTAGGGCCCATAGCCTCCTACGAGCAGTACTTC. Its translation is CASSLGPIASYEQYF.

The chain is built from TRBV15 and TRBJ1-4, with a possible D match to TRBD1 (5 bases). The germline gives CDR1 LNHNV, CDR2 YYDKDF (reference sequence). Trimming cost V 5 bases and J 5 bases, with 15 bases left between them. The CDR3 spans 15 residues. The CDR3 sequence is CATSGTYWGNEKLFF. CDR3 DNA: TGTGCCACCAGCGGGACTTACTGGGGGAATGAAAAACTGTTTTTT. The entire variable domain, with the rest obtained from reference TRBV15 and TRBJ1-4, is as follows: DAMVIQNPRYQVTQFGKPVTLSCSQTLNHNVMYWYQQKSSQAPKLLFHYYDKDFNNEADTPDNFQSRRPNTSFCFLDIRSPGLGDTAMYLCATSGTYWGNEKLFFGSGTQLSVL.

The chain is built from TRBV27 and TRBJ1-6; D remains unclear. Germline V lookup: CDR1 MNHEY, CDR2 SMNVEV (reference sequence). The CDR3 is made up of 15 amino acids. V was trimmed by 5 bases and J by 0 bases, leaving 8 bases between them. CDR3 in amino acids: CASSPRSSYNSPLHF. The CDR3 region has the DNA TGTGCCAGCAGTCCTCGCAGCTCCTATAATTCACCCCTCCACTTT.

This clone was counted once. This chain joins TRBV15 and TRBJ2-1, with TRBD1 matching 9 bases. The V segment lost 2 bases and the J segment 3 bases; nucleotides outside the gene matches: 5. The CDR3 is 16 residues long. CDR1 and CDR2 from the germline V gene are LNHNV and YYDKDF (reference sequence). CDR3 in DNA: TGTGCCACCAGCAGACACAGGGGGCAAGTCTACAATGAGCAGTTCTTC. Amino acids: CATSRHRGQVYNEQFF.

The chain links TRBV28 to TRBJ2-7; TRBD1 matches 7 bases. CDR1 is MDHEN, CDR2 SYDVKM, per germline. V dropped 4 bases and J dropped 7; count of bases not matched to a gene: 7. The CDR3 is 13 amino acids. Here the CDR3 reads CASSYPGGWEQYF. In DNA, the CDR3 is TGTGCCAGCAGTTATCCAGGGGGTTGGGAGCAGTACTTC.

This rearrangement joins TRBV7-2 to TRBJ2-7, with a weak D call TRBD1 (6 bases). The CDR3 extends over 16 amino acids. Trimming shortened V by 5 bases and J by 4 bases, and 21 bases separated the two germline ends. Germline CDR1 is SGHTA and CDR2 is FQGNSA. The CDR3 here is CASSRSDWGPFYEQYF. The CDR3, as DNA: TGTGCCAGCAGCCGCTCGGATTGGGGGCCCTTTTACGAGCAGTACTTC.

V gene TRBV7-8 combines with J gene TRBJ2-1; D possibly corresponds to TRBD1 (6 bases). Germline V gene lookup returns CDR1 SGHVS and CDR2 FQNEAQ. V lost 4 bases and J 7 bases, leaving 14 bases between the germline ends. The CDR3 loop spans 14 amino acids. The CDR3 loop reads CASSSTSRGNEQFF. The CDR3 coding sequence is TGTGCCAGCAGCTCAACCAGTAGGGGGAATGAGCAGTTCTTC. Variable domain in full (rest from reference TRBV7-8 and TRBJ2-1): GAGVSQSPRYKVAKRGQDVALRCDPISGHVSLFWYQQALGQGPEFLTYFQNEAQLDKSGLPSDRFFAERPEGSVSTLKIQRTQQEDSAVYLCASSSTSRGNEQFFGPGTRLTVL.

This clone was seen a few times. This chain joins TRBV5-4 and TRBJ2-7; 8 positions agree with TRBD1. Germline CDR1 reads SGHNT; CDR2 reads YYREEE (reference sequence). Trimming removed 4 bases from V and 3 bases from J; junction bases left unmatched: 9. The CDR3 runs 15 residues. CDR3 protein: CASSPGQGGNYEQYF. The CDR3 region has the DNA TGTGCCAGCAGCCCCGGACAGGGTGGTAACTACGAGCAGTACTTC.

Here the CDR3 reads CASSQASAEAFF. The DNA for the CDR3 is TGTGCCAGCAGTCAAGCTTCCGCCGAAGCTTTCTTT. The chain links TRBV28 to TRBJ1-1, with D unresolved. The germline V and J ends were trimmed by 5 bases and 8 bases, with 12 bases remaining between them. The CDR3 spans 12 residues. Germline CDR1 and CDR2: MDHEN and SYDVKM.

The rearrangement uses TRBV29-1 and TRBJ1-3; D gene uncertain. Trimming removed 5 bases at V and 2 bases at J, with 13 bases between. This CDR3 is 14 amino acids long. The germline gives CDR1 SQVTM, CDR2 ANQGSEA. The CDR3 sequence: CSVKLYGAGNTIYF. CDR3 bases: TGCAGCGTTAAGTTATATGGAGCTGGAAACACCATATATTTT.

The chain joins TRBV18 to TRBJ2-3; 8 nucleotides align to TRBD2. Trimming took 0 bases from V and 4 from J; bases not matched to a gene: 9. The CDR3 loop spans 17 amino acids. CDR1 is KGHSH and CDR2 is LQKENI in the germline V gene. The CDR3 loop is CASSPPIGGGHSDTQYF. In DNA form, the CDR3 reads TGTGCCAGCTCACCACCGATCGGGGGGGGCCATTCAGATACGCAGTATTTT.

The chain uses TRBV18 and TRBJ1-2; D is uncertain. The germline V and J ends were trimmed by 3 bases and 4 bases, with 15 bases remaining between them. The germline V gene has CDR1 KGHSH and CDR2 LQKENI. The CDR3 runs to 15 residues. The CDR3, as DNA: TGTGCCAGCTCACCTATGGCCTCATGGAGCTATGGCTACACCTTC. Encoded protein: CASSPMASWSYGYTF.

The chain uses TRBV5-1 and TRBJ2-1; 8 bases line up with TRBD2. This CDR3 has 16 residues. Losses at the gene ends were 4 bases for V and 2 bases for J; bases not matched to a gene: 8. Germline CDR1 reads SGHRS; CDR2 reads YFSETQ. The CDR3, as DNA: TGCGCCAGCAGCCGGGGGGGGCTAATTGCCTACAATGAGCAGTTCTTC. Translation: CASSRGGLIAYNEQFF.

The chain joins TRBV6-5 to TRBJ1-4, with D maybe TRBD1 (5 bases). The germline gives CDR1 MNHEY, CDR2 SVGAGI. V was clipped by 2 bases and J by 1 base, with 8 bases between them. CDR3 length equals 15 residues. This CDR3 reads CASSYNQGTNEKLFF. The CDR3 nucleotides read TGTGCCAGCAGTTACAATCAGGGAACTAATGAAAAACTGTTTTTT.

This chain connects TRBV6-5 to TRBJ1-5; the D is unclear. The germline gives CDR1 MNHEY, CDR2 SVGAGI. With 5 bases removed from V and 3 bases from J, the gap between germline ends came to 8 bases. The CDR3 totals 13 residues. CDR3 nucleotides: TGTGCCAGCAGTGCCCGGGACAATCAGCCCCAGCATTTT. It specifies CASSARDNQPQHF.

This sequence joins TRBV10-3 and TRBJ2-7, with D perhaps matching TRBD1 (6 bases). This CDR3 has 12 amino acids. Germline values: CDR1 ENHRY, CDR2 SYGVKD. Trimming took off 6 bases at V and 0 bases at J, with 6 bases between the two ends. CDR3 residues: CAIRGGSYEQYF. CDR3 sequence (DNA): TGTGCCATCAGAGGGGGCTCCTACGAGCAGTACTTC.